The 22 T cell receptor beta chains reported below all come from one sample, sequenced in a study of shared clonotypes between healthy human individuals. Naive CD8 cells, CD45RO-negative and positively selected for CCR7, excluded terminally differentiated effector memory CD45RA+ cells. Profiled with immunoSEQ multiplex PCR; TCRdb holds only in-frame clones, not every one. The sample has 760,000 or so clones, approximately 96% seen once. The sequenced sample was naive CD8+ T cells sorted from blood. These receptor sequences come from a man between 25 and 39 years old in good health.

This chain connects TRBV6-5 to TRBJ2-7, with D possibly matching TRBD1 (5 bases). V lost 2 bases and J lost 2, with 13 bases in between. CDR1 is MNHEY and CDR2 is SVGAGI in the germline V gene. The CDR3 is made up of 15 amino acids. The CDR3 loop is CASSYGQGATYEQYF. The CDR3 DNA is TGTGCCAGCAGTTACGGGCAGGGTGCTACCTACGAGCAGTACTTC.

The genes are TRBV15 and TRBJ2-7; possible D gene TRBD2, 5 bases. This CDR3 is built from 15 residues. CDR1 is LNHNV and CDR2 is YYDKDF in the germline V gene (reference sequence). Trimming pared 0 bases from V and 3 bases from J, leaving 12 bases between. The CDR3: CATSRDKRYVYEQYF. DNA for the CDR3: TGTGCCACCAGCAGAGACAAGCGGTACGTCTACGAGCAGTACTTC. The full variable domain, in which reference TRBV15 and TRBJ2-7 provide the parts outside the CDR3, is DAMVIQNPRYQVTQFGKPVTLSCSQTLNHNVMYWYQQKSSQAPKLLFHYYDKDFNNEADTPDNFQSRRPNTSFCFLDIRSPGLGDTAMYLCATSRDKRYVYEQYFGPGTRLTVT.

The table lists this clone with a few counts. The rearrangement joins TRBV2 to TRBJ2-1; D might be TRBD1 (8 bases). Deletions cut 11 bases from V and 5 bases from J, with 16 bases between. The CDR3 spans 13 residues. Germline V gene lookup returns CDR1 SNHLY and CDR2 FYNNEI. For the CDR3, the DNA is TGTGCCCCCAGGGGGCTAGCGGACAATGAGCAGTTCTTC. Translation gives CAPRGLADNEQFF.

The rearrangement joins TRBV5-1 to TRBJ2-1; TRBD1 agrees at 7 bases. The ends lost 0 bases at V and 5 bases at J; junction bases unmatched: 14. CDR3 length: 18 amino acids. CDR1 is SGHRS and CDR2 is YFSETQ in the germline V gene. CDR3 loop: CASSLETGFPGAHNEQFF. The CDR3, as DNA: TGCGCCAGCAGCTTGGAGACAGGGTTCCCCGGGGCACACAATGAGCAGTTCTTC. Full variable domain (missing parts from reference TRBV5-1 and TRBJ2-1): KAGVTQTPRYLIKTRGQQVTLSCSPISGHRSVSWYQQTPGQGLQFLFEYFSETQRNKGNFPGRFSGRQFSNSRSEMNVSTLELGDSALYLCASSLETGFPGAHNEQFFGPGTRLTVL.

The rearrangement joins TRBV15 to TRBJ1-5; D may be TRBD1 (5 bases). The length of the CDR3 is 15 residues. Between the trimmed V and J ends, which lost 0 bases and 6 bases, there was a span of 12 bases. Germline V CDR1 and CDR2: LNHNV, YYDKDF (reference sequence). The CDR3 spells CATSRDRGVAQPQHF. DNA for the CDR3: TGTGCCACCAGCAGAGATAGGGGTGTTGCTCAGCCCCAGCATTTT.

The rearrangement links TRBV7-9 to TRBJ1-3; a possible D gene is TRBD1 (6 bases). This CDR3 is 15 amino acids long. CDR1 and CDR2 from the germline V gene are SEHNR and FQNEAQ (reference sequence). V was shortened by 1 base and J by 0 bases, with 7 bases between the two germline ends. In DNA, the CDR3 is TGTGCCAGCAGCTTAGTCAGGGGCTCTGGAAACACCATATATTTT. It yields the protein CASSLVRGSGNTIYF.

The chain carries TRBV29-1 and TRBJ2-1; D unclear. In germline, CDR1 is SQVTM, CDR2 ANQGSEA. With 5 bases removed from V and 8 bases from J, the gap between germline ends came to 25 bases. The CDR3 is 16 residues long. Here the CDR3 reads CSVLKPGQRSFHEQFF. The CDR3 coding sequence is TGCAGCGTTCTTAAACCGGGCCAACGGTCCTTCCATGAGCAGTTCTTC.

In its sample, this clone was seen once. The chain carries TRBV6-5 and TRBJ2-7, with 7 nucleotides matching TRBD2. Unmatched junction bases numbered 10, after V lost 4 bases and J lost 4 bases. Germline CDR1 and CDR2: MNHEY and SVGAGI. CDR3 size: 15 residues. This CDR3 is CASSSIRDYKYEQYF. The CDR3 DNA reads as TGTGCCAGCAGTTCTATCCGGGACTACAAATACGAGCAGTACTTC.

The V call is TRBV7-9, the J call TRBJ2-7; TRBD2 matches 10 bases. The trim removed 4 bases at V and 9 bases at J, leaving 15 bases unmatched. Germline lookup yields CDR1 SEHNR and CDR2 FQNEAQ (reference sequence). The CDR3 sequence is 16 residues long. Written as DNA, the CDR3 is TGTGCCAGCAGCTCCGGAGAATTGGGACTAGCGACGGCGCAGTACTTC. Translating it yields CASSSGELGLATAQYF. The full variable domain, its missing parts supplied by reference TRBV7-9 and TRBJ2-7, is DTGVSQNPRHKITKRGQNVTFRCDPISEHNRLYWYRQTLGQGPEFLTYFQNEAQLEKSRLLSDRFSAERPKGSFSTLEIQRTEQGDSAMYLCASSSGELGLATAQYFGPGTRLTVT.

This chain joins TRBV9 and TRBJ2-5; 8 nucleotides line up with TRBD2. Germline loops: CDR1 SGDLS, CDR2 YYNGEE. With 0 bases clipped from V and 1 base from J, the junction kept 8 bases outside the gene matches. This CDR3 spans 17 amino acids. CDR3 protein: CASSVDDGSGAQETQYF. CDR3 nucleotide sequence: TGTGCCAGCAGCGTAGATGACGGTAGCGGGGCCCAAGAGACCCAGTACTTC.

The chain uses TRBV10-3 and TRBJ2-1; no firm D call. V lost 2 bases and J lost 9, with 14 bases in between. CDR3 length: 14 amino acids. CDR1 is ENHRY, CDR2 SYGVKD, per germline. The CDR3, as DNA: TGTGCCATCAGTGAGCCCCAAACGAGGCTTGAGCAGTTCTTC. Its translation: CAISEPQTRLEQFF.

As for this clone: In the same sample, other DNA sequences code for this CDR3. The V call is TRBV9, the J call TRBJ2-7; D gene unclear. V was pared by 0 bases and J by 1 base, with 5 bases between. The CDR3 runs 13 residues. Germline V gives CDR1 SGDLS, CDR2 YYNGEE. The DNA for the CDR3 is TGTGCCAGCAGCGTAGCTAGTTCCTACGAGCAGTACTTC. Its translation is CASSVASSYEQYF.

V and J are TRBV5-5 and TRBJ2-3, with TRBD1 matching 9 bases. The germline gives CDR1 SGHKS, CDR2 YYEKEE (reference sequence). V gave up 4 bases and J gave up 6 bases; unmatched junction bases: 6. The CDR3 contains 14 residues. Here the CDR3 reads CASSPGTGFDTQYF. Here the CDR3 DNA reads TGTGCCAGCAGCCCCGGGACAGGGTTCGATACGCAGTATTTT.

This clone was observed a single time. The V and J genes are TRBV5-4 and TRBJ2-2; D gene ambiguous. The V end lost 2 bases, the J end lost 10 bases, and 12 bases lay between the germline ends. Germline V lookup: CDR1 SGHNT, CDR2 YYREEE (reference sequence). The CDR3 sequence is 13 residues long. In nucleotides, the CDR3 is TGTGCCAGCAGCTTAGTTTCCAACGAGGAGCTGTTTTTT. It translates to CASSLVSNEELFF.

About this clone: Distinct nucleotide sequences in the sample also encode this CDR3. The chain is built from TRBV7-9 and TRBJ1-5, with TRBD1 matching over 9 bases. CDR1 and CDR2 from the germline V gene are SEHNR and FQNEAQ (reference sequence). The CDR3 has 15 amino acids. V dropped 1 base and J dropped 3; count of bases not matched to a gene: 1. The CDR3 loop reads CASSLGDRVNQPQHF. In DNA form, the CDR3 reads TGTGCCAGCAGCTTAGGGGACAGGGTCAATCAGCCCCAGCATTTT.

The chain couples TRBV28 to TRBJ2-3; 13 bases match TRBD2. Germline CDR1 and CDR2: MDHEN and SYDVKM. This CDR3 has 16 residues. V trimming: 6 bases; J trimming: 4 bases; junction bases outside the gene matches: 7. The CDR3 DNA reads TGTGCCAGCAGCCCCGGGACTAGCGGGAACGCAGATACGCAGTATTTT. It is translated as CASSPGTSGNADTQYF.

The chain employs TRBV7-9 and TRBJ2-1; TRBD1 matches 9 bases. This CDR3 spans 15 amino acids. Per germline, CDR1 SEHNR and CDR2 FQNEAQ (reference sequence). V lost 6 bases, J lost 6 bases, and 9 bases stayed unmatched. Here the CDR3 reads CASSDRGVAFNEQFF. The CDR3 nucleotides read TGTGCCAGCAGTGACAGGGGGGTCGCATTCAATGAGCAGTTCTTC.

This clone was detected only once. This chain joins TRBV7-9 and TRBJ1-2; tentatively, D is TRBD1 (6 bases). Germline assignment: CDR1 SEHNR and CDR2 FQNEAQ (reference sequence). CDR3 length equals 13 residues. Trimming left V 5 bases short and J 8 bases short, with 15 bases between. CDR3 protein: CASSPQGLEGYTF. Written as DNA, the CDR3 is TGTGCCAGCAGCCCACAGGGTTTGGAGGGCTACACCTTC.

A single count supports this clone. The chain joins TRBV7-9 to TRBJ2-7; 9 bases line up with TRBD1. The V gene's germline CDR1 is SEHNR and CDR2 FQNEAQ (reference sequence). J was trimmed by 9 bases and V by 5 bases; bases with no gene match: 2. The CDR3 consists of 11 residues. The CDR3 loop is CASSLDRGQYF. CDR3 DNA sequence: TGTGCCAGCAGCCTGGACAGGGGGCAGTACTTC. Using reference TRBV7-9 and TRBJ2-7 for the parts outside the CDR3, the full variable domain is DTGVSQNPRHKITKRGQNVTFRCDPISEHNRLYWYRQTLGQGPEFLTYFQNEAQLEKSRLLSDRFSAERPKGSFSTLEIQRTEQGDSAMYLCASSLDRGQYFGPGTRLTVT.

In the case of this clone: Other nucleotide sequences in the sample specify the same CDR3. The genes are TRBV25-1 and TRBJ2-7; D is unresolved. The CDR3 is made up of 11 amino acids. Deletions cut 4 bases from V and 3 bases from J, with 4 bases between. Germline V gene lookup returns CDR1 MGHDK and CDR2 SYGVNS. The CDR3 region has the DNA TGTGCCAGCAGTGTGAGCTACGAGCAGTACTTC. Residues: CASSVSYEQYF.

The chain couples TRBV7-2 to TRBJ1-5, with 7 positions matching TRBD1. The germline V gene has CDR1 SGHTA and CDR2 FQGNSA. The length of the CDR3 is 17 residues. With V trimmed by 5 bases and J by 2 bases, 12 bases remained unmatched. The CDR3 DNA is TGTGCCAGCAGCCCAGGGGGGCAATATAGGGGCAATCAGCCCCAGCATTTT. Its translation is CASSPGGQYRGNQPQHF.

V is TRBV28 and J is TRBJ2-1; 8 positions match TRBD2. V gave up 2 bases and J gave up 4 bases; unmatched junction bases: 4. The CDR3 covers 15 residues. The germline gives CDR1 MDHEN, CDR2 SYDVKM. The CDR3 DNA reads TGTGCCAGCAGTTTAGTCTCTAGCGGGTACAATGAGCAGTTCTTC. This codes for CASSLVSSGYNEQFF. The entire variable domain, with the rest obtained from reference TRBV28 and TRBJ2-1, is as follows: DVKVTQSSRYLVKRTGEKVFLECVQDMDHENMFWYRQDPGLGLRLIYFSYDVKMKEKGDIPEGYSVSREKKERFSLILESASTNQTSMYLCASSLVSSGYNEQFFGPGTRLTVL.